The T cell receptor beta chain described here comes from a study of CD8+CD57+ T cells in acquired aplastic anemia. Study results and caveats: A significant difference in CD8+ Simpson's diversity between patients and controls was not found. Both patients and controls carried the same twenty-nine CD8+ CDR3 sequences.

The template used for profiling TCR beta VDJ and CDR3 was genomic DNA. TCRdb re-analysed the reads in MiXCR, keeping a single row per CDR3 protein. The sample lists roughly 250,000 distinct CDR3 sequences, 70% to 85% seen once, with roughly two fifths in the top ten. Patients selected for sequencing had displayed CD8+CD57+ cell expansion by flow cytometry. The diagnosis in all patients was severe acquired aplastic anemia. Worth noting for this clonotype: Its specificity is not known.

CDR1 is SGDLS and CDR2 is YYNGEE in the germline V gene. The CDR3 loop spans 16 amino acids. The germline V and J ends were trimmed by 1 base and 8 bases, with 19 bases remaining between them. The receptor was derived from a human donor with aplastic anemia. The rearrangement uses TRBV9 and TRBJ2-1, with no clear D. Sequencing was performed on sorted CD4+, CD8+, or CD8+CD57+ T cells (not recorded which) from PBMCs. The CDR3 reads CASSVQRNTQSDEQFF. CDR3 DNA: TGTGCCAGCAGCGTACAAAGAAATACGCAGAGCGATGAGCAGTTCTTC.